The entry below describes one T cell receptor (beta chain). The CDR3 runs to 14 residues. The germline CDR1 and CDR2 sequences are GTSNPN and SVGIG (reference sequence). With V trimmed by 2 bases and J by 5 bases, 5 bases remained unmatched. Sequencing was performed with immunoSEQ multiplex PCR; in TCRdb, only in-frame clones are kept and a portion is missing. The sample lists 65,000 to 100,000 clones; approximately 91% were seen once. This record comes from a study of OX40 agonist ivuxolimab in advanced cancers. This chain connects TRBV30 to TRBJ1-5, with TRBD1 matching 8 bases. The TCR comes from an adult with an advanced solid tumor such as melanoma, head and neck, liver or kidney cancer. The specimen was CD4+ or CD8+ T cells sorted from blood, collected in a trial of the OX40 agonist ivuxolimab. The CDR3 DNA sequence: TGTGCCTGGAGTCCTGGACAGGGCCATCAGCCCCAGCATTTT. It yields the protein CAWSPGQGHQPQHF.